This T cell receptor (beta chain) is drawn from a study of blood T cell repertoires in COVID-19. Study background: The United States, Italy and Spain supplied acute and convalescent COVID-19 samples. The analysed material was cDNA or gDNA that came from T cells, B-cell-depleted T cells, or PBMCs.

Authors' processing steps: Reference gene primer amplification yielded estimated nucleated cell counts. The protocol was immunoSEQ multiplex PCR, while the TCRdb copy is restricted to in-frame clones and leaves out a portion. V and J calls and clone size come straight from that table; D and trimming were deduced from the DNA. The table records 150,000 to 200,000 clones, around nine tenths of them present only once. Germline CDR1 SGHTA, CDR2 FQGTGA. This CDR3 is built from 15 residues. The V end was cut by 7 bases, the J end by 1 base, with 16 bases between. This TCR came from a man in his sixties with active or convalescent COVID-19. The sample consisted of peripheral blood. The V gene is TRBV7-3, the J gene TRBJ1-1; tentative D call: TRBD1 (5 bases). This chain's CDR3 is CASKQGRGSNTEAFF. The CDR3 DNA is TGTGCCAGCAAGCAGGGTAGGGGTTCGAACACTGAAGCTTTCTTT.